The entry that follows covers one T cell receptor beta chain sequence. This clonotype was seen at least ten times. Its antigen has not been determined. No base quality values were provided; no much bigger clone lies one nucleotide off. Trimming leaves V shorter by 4 bases and J shorter by 8 bases, with the junction holding 10 bases beyond the gene matches. The CDR3, cysteine through phenylalanine, is 14 amino acids long. Solely the CDR3 DNA is kept, with 42 bases framed from the first base. CDR1 and CDR2, looked up from the germline V gene (reference sequence), are LGHDT and YNNKEL. Library prep was done by RACE. Data came from a NextSeq 500. During library preparation, unique molecular identifiers were attached to individual cDNA molecules so that TCRs could be counted quantitatively and reproducibly. Each blood RNA sample was used to sequence both TCR alpha and TCR beta chains. Per the authors' processing: A median of roughly 99,000 TCRs per sample was observed, with a range of roughly 23,224 to 700,000. The Decombinator software suite was used to annotate V, J and CDR3 in the TCR reads. Every sample was subsampled to the same number of TCRs (28,000) for the PS versus PT1 abundance plots. Expanded TCRs were defined as absent before sensitization and observed at least eight times at the 2-week time point. TCRdb reran the public reads through fastp at Q25 and MiXCR, keeping productive beta chains. Under each unique CDR3 protein, matching rows form one entry showing the most common genes and DNA. The V and J calls follow TCRdb's processing rather than the paper's. Here the sample has around 330,000 distinct CDR3 sequences; 4.5% to 5.5% occur a single time. The top ten hold more than 8% of the sample.

The entry originates in a study of human T cells and chemical hapten exposure (dated by TCRdb to the early 2020s). About the full investigation: For sensitization, 2% DPC in acetone was applied to a roughly 2 cm by roughly 2 cm area of upper inner arm skin. Patients additionally received weekly therapeutic DPC doses to the scalp throughout the approximately 25-week study period. Patch tests used Finn chambers with 0.01% DPC on the upper back, scored after 6 days by International Contact Dermatitis Research Group standards. The patient cohort, mostly female, included alopecia areata with under or over 50% scalp involvement, alopecia totalis and alopecia universalis. The libraries were sequenced as a pool, and the TCR yield per sample differed mostly because of small variations in library volumes within the pool. The study tracked peripheral blood TCR repertoire changes in vivo during primary and secondary sensitization to the hapten diphenylcyclopropenone (DPC) in alopecia patients. Patient blood was sampled pre-sensitization (week 0) and at 2, 6 and about 24 weeks after DPC sensitization. Approximately 28 alopecia patients gave blood for TCR sequencing at one to four time points (pre-sensitization, 2, 6 and 24 weeks).

On the study overall, not on this receptor specifically: The number of TCRs above 1 in 1000 frequency did not change with DPC sensitization; there was no evidence of global repertoire structure alterations. Because every patient had alopecia, a presumed autoimmune disease, the patients' immune response might differ from that of healthy individuals. After repeated subsampling, changes were observed in the strength of the expansion versus patch-test correlation and in the threshold at which the correlation became significant. Significantly more large CDR3 similarity clusters were formed by expanded TCRs than by pre-sensitization or healthy control sets, consistent with antigen-driven responses. Patch test score was positively correlated with the number of PT1 expanded TCRs, with significance at thresholds 8, 16 and 32 but not at 4.

What this sample's time point label stands for: pre-sensitization, week 0. The treatment or condition label for this specimen denotes: therapeutic diphenylcyclopropenone sensitization with weekly scalp DPC. Blood at each patch-test visit was drawn before the patch test was applied. Eligible patients were aged 18 to 70, diagnosed with alopecia, deemed suitable for DPC therapy, and excluded if pregnant. Total RNA was isolated from unfractionated whole blood collected in Tempus Blood RNA tubes. The sequencing here drew on whole blood, taken in connection with sensitization to the hapten diphenylcyclopropenone (DPC). The sequence links TRBV3-1 to TRBJ2-5, with 7 bases matching TRBD2. The origin of this receptor is a woman between 18 and 30 years old with alopecia areata. Some clones in this sample may be carry-over from other donors' samples. The DNA sequence is TGTGCCAGCAGCCTAAGCGGGACGGATGGTACCCAGTACTTC. Its amino acids are CASSLSGTDGTQYF.